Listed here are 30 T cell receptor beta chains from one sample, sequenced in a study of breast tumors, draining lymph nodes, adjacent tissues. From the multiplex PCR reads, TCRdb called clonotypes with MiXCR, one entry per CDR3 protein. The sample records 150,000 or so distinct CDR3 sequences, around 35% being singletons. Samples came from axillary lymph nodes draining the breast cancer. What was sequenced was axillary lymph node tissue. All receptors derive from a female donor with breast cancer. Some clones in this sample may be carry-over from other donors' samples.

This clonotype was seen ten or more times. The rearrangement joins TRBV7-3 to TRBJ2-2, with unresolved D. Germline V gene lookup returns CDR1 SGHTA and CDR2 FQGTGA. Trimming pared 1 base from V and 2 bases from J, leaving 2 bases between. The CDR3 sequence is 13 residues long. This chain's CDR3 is CASSLINTGELFF. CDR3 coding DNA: TGTGCCAGCAGCTTAATCAACACCGGGGAGCTGTTTTTT. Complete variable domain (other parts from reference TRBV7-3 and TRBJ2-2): GAGVSQTPSNKVTEKGKYVELRCDPISGHTALYWYRQSLGQGPEFLIYFQGTGAADDSGLPNDRFFAVRPEGSVSTLKIQRTERGDSAVYLCASSLINTGELFFGEGSRLTVL.

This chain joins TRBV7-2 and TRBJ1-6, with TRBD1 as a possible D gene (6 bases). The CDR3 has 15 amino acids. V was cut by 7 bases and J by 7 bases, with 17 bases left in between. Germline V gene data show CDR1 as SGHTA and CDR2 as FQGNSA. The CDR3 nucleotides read TGTGCCAGCACCGAGAACGGGGGGGCAAATTCACCCCTCCACTTT. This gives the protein CASTENGGANSPLHF.

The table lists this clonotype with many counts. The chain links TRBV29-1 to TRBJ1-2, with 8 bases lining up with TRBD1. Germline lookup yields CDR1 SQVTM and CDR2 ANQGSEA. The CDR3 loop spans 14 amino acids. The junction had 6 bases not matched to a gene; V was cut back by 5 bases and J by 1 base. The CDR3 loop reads CSVKDRDLNYGYTF. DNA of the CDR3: TGCAGCGTTAAGGACAGGGACCTTAACTATGGCTACACCTTC.

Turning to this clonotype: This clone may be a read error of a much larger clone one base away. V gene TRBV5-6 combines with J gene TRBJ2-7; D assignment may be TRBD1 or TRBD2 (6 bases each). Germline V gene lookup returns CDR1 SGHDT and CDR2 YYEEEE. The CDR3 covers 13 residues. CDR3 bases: TGTGCCAGCAGCTACGACAGGACCCGGGAGCAGCACTTC. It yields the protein CASSYDRTREQHF.

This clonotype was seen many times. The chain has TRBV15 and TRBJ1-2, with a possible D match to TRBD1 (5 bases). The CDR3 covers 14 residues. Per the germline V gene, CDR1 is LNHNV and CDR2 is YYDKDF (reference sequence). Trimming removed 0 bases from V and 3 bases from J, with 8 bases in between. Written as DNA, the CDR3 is TGTGCCACCAGCAGAGACAGGGCTGACTATGGCTACACCTTC. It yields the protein CATSRDRADYGYTF.

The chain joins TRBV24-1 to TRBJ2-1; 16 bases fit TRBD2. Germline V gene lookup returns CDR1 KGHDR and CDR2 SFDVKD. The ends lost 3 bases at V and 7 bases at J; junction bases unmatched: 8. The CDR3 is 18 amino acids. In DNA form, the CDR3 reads TGTGCCACCAGTGATCCCGGGACTAGCGGGGGGGTTATTAATGAGCAGTTCTTC. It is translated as CATSDPGTSGGVINEQFF.

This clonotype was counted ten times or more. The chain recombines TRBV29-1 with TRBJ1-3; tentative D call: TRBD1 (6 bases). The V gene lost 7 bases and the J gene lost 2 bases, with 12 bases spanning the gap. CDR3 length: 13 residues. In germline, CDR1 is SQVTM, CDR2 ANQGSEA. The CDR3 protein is CSASKGAGNTIYF. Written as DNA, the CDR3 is TGCAGCGCGTCTAAGGGGGCTGGAAACACCATATATTTT. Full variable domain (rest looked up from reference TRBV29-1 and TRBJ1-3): SAVISQKPSRDICQRGTSLTIQCQVDSQVTMMFWYRQQPGQSLTLIATANQGSEATYESGFVIDKFPISRPNLTFSTLTVSNMSPEDSSIYLCSASKGAGNTIYFGEGSWLTVV.

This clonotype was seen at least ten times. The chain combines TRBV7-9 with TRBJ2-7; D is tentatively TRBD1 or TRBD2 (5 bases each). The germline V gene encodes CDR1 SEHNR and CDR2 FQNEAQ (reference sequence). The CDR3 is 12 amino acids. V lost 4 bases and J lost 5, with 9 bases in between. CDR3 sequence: CASSWDGDEQYF. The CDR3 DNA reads TGTGCCAGCAGCTGGGACGGGGACGAGCAGTACTTC.

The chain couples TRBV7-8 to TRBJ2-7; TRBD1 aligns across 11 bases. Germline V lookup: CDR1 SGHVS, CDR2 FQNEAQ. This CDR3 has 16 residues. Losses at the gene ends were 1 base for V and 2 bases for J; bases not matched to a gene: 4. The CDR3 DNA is TGTGCCAGCAGCTTAGGGACAGGGGGCCGGACCTACGAGCAGTACTTC. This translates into CASSLGTGGRTYEQYF.

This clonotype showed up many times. The CDR3 reads CASSWGTGPTEQYF. For the CDR3, the DNA is TGTGCCAGTAGTTGGGGGACAGGGCCCACCGAGCAGTACTTC. This chain uses TRBV19 with TRBJ2-7; the match to TRBD1 covers 9 bases. Germline CDR1 and CDR2: LNHDA and SQIVND (reference sequence). Unmatched junction bases numbered 8, after V lost 5 bases and J lost 6 bases. The CDR3 covers 14 residues.

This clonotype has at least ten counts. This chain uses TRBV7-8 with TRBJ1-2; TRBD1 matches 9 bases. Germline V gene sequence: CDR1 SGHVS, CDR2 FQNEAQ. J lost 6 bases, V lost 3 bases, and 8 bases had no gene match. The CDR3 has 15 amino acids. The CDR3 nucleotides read TGTGCCAGCAGCTTCTCACAGGGGGCCGGGAATGGCTACACCTTC. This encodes CASSFSQGAGNGYTF.

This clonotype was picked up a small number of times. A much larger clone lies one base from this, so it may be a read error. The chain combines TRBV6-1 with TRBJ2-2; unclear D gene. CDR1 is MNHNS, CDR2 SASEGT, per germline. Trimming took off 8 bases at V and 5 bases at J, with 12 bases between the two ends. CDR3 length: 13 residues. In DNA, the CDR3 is TGTGCCAGCTGGAAGGGTGGGACCGGGGAGCTGTTTTTT. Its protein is CASWKGGTGELFF.

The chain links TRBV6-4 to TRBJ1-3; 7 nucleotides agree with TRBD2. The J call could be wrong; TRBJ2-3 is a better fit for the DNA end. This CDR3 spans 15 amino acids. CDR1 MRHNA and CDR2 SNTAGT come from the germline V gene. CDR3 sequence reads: CASRRGMGGTDTQYF. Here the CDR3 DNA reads TGTGCCAGCAGGCGGGGGATGGGAGGCACAGATACGCAGTATTTT.

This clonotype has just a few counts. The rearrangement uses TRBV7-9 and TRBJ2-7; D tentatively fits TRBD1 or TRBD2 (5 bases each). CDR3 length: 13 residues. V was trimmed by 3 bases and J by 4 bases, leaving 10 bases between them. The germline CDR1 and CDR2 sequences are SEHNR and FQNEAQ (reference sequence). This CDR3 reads CASSFGTVYEQYF. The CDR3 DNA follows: TGTGCCAGCAGCTTCGGGACCGTATACGAGCAGTACTTC. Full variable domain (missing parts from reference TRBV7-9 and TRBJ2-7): DTGVSQNPRHKITKRGQNVTFRCDPISEHNRLYWYRQTLGQGPEFLTYFQNEAQLEKSRLLSDRFSAERPKGSFSTLEIQRTEQGDSAMYLCASSFGTVYEQYFGPGTRLTVT.

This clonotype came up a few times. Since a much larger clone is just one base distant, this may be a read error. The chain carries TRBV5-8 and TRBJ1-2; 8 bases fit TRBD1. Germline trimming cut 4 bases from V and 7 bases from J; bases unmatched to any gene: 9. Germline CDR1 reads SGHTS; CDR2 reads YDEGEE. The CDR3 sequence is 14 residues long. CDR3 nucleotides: TGTGCCAGCAGCGAGGACAGGGCGCTTAGTGGCTACACCTTC. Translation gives CASSEDRALSGYTF.

CDR3 amino acids: CASSISQGTVSSPLHF. CDR3 DNA: TGTGCCAGCAGCATTAGCCAGGGTACGGTGAGTTCACCCCTCCACTTT. V is TRBV9 and J is TRBJ1-6; D may be TRBD1 (5 bases). The CDR3 is made up of 16 amino acids. CDR1 SGDLS and CDR2 YYNGEE come from the germline V gene. V gave up 4 bases and J gave up 9 bases, with 20 bases separating them.

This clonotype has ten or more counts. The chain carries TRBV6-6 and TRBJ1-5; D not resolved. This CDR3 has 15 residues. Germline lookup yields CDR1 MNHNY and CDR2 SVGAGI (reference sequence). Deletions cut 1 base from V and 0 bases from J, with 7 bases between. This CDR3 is CASSYWADSNQPQHF. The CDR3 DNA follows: TGTGCCAGCAGTTACTGGGCCGATAGCAATCAGCCCCAGCATTTT.

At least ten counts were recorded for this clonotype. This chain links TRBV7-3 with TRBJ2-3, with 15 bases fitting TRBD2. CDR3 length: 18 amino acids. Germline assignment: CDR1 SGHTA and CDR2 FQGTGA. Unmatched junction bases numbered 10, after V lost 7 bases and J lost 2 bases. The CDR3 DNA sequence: TGTGCCAGCATTCTACTGGGACTAGCGGGGGGATACACAGATACGCAGTATTTT. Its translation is CASILLGLAGGYTDTQYF.

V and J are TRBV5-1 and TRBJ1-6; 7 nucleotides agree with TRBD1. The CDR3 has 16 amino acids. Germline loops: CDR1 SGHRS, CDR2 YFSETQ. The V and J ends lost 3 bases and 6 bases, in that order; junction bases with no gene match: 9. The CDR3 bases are TGCGCCAGCAGCTGTCGGGACAGCGGCCCTAATTCACCCCTCCACTTT. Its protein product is CASSCRDSGPNSPLHF.

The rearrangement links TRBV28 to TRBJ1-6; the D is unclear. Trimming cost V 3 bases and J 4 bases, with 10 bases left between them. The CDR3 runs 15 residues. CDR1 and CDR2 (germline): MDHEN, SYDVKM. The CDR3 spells CASSFPGGYNSPLHF. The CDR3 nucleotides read TGTGCCAGCAGTTTCCCGGGAGGATATAATTCACCCCTCCACTTT.

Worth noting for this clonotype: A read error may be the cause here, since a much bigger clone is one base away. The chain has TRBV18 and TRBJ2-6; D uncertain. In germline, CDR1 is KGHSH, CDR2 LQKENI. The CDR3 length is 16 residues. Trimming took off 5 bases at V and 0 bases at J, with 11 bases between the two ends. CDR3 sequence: CASSSFLNSGANVLTF. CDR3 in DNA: TGTGCCAGCTCATCATTTTTAAACTCTGGGGCCAACGTCCTGACTTTC.

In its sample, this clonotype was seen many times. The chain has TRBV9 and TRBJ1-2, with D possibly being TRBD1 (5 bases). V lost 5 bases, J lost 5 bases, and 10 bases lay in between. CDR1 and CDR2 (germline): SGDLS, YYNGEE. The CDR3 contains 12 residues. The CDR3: CASRGLHYGYTF. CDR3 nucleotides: TGTGCCAGCAGGGGACTTCATTATGGCTACACCTTC.

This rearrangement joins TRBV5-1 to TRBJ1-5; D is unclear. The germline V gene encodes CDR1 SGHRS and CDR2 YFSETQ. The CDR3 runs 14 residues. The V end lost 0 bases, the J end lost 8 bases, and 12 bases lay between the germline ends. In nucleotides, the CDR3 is TGCGCCAGCAGCTTGGCCCCGGGCTGGAAGCCCCAGCATTTT. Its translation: CASSLAPGWKPQHF. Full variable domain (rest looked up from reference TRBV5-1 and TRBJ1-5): KAGVTQTPRYLIKTRGQQVTLSCSPISGHRSVSWYQQTPGQGLQFLFEYFSETQRNKGNFPGRFSGRQFSNSRSEMNVSTLELGDSALYLCASSLAPGWKPQHFGDGTRLSIL.

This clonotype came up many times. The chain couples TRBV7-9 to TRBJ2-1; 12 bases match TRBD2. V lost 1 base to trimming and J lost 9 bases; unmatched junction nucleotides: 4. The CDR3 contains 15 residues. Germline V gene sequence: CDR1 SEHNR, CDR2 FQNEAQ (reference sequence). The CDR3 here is CASSLGLAGVSEQFF. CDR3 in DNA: TGTGCCAGCAGCTTAGGACTAGCGGGGGTTAGTGAGCAGTTCTTC.

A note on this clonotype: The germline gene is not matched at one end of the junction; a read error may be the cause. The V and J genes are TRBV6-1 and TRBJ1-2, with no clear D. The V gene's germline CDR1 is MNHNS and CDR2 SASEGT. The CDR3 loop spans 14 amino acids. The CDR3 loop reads CAISPLQRYYGYTF. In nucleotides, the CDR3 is TGTGCCATCAGTCCCCTCCAGAGGTACTATGGCTACACCTTC.

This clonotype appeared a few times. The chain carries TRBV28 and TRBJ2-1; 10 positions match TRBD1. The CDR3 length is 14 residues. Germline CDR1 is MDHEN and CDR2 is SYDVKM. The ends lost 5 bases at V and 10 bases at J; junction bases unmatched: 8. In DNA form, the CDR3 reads TGTGCCAGCAGTGACTGGACAGGGGGTCAGGAGCAGTTCTTC. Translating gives CASSDWTGGQEQFF.

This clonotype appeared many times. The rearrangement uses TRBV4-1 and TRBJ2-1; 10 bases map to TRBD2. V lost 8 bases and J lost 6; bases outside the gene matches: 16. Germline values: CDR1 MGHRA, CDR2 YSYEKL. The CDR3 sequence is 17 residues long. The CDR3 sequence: CASAPGPQAGGINEQFF. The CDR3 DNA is TGCGCCAGCGCGCCGGGGCCCCAAGCGGGGGGGATCAATGAGCAGTTCTTC.

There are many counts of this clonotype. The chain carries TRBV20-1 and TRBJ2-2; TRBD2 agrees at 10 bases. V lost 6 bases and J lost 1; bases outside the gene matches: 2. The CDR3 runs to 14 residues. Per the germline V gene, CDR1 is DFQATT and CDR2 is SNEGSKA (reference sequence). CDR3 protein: CSATSGKNTGELFF. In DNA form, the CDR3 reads TGCAGTGCAACTAGCGGGAAGAACACCGGGGAGCTGTTTTTT.

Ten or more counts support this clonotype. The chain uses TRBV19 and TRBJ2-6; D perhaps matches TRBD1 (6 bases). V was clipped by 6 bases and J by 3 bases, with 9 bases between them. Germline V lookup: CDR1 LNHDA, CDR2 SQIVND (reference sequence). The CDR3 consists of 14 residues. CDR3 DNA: TGTGCCAGTAGGGCGACAGGTGGGGCCAACGTCCTGACTTTC. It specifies CASRATGGANVLTF.

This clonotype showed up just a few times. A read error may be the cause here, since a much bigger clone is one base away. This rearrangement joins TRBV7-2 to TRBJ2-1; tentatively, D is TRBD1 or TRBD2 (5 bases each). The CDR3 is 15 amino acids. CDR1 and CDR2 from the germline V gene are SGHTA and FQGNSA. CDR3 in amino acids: CASSLFGTVNNEQLF. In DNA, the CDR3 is TGTGCCAGCAGCTTATTTGGGACGGTAAACAATGAGCAGCTCTTC.